Shown below are 9 T cell receptor beta chains from a single sample sequenced in a study of T cell changes during pregnancy in multiple sclerosis. Clones were read by immunoSEQ multiplex PCR, and TCRdb kept only the in-frame ones, dropping some. The sample includes just under 65,000 clones, 91% seen only once; the top ten take 1% to 1.5%. Source: peripheral blood, taken after pregnancy. The receptors shown here come from a female donor in good health, enrolled as a control in a pregnancy study.

CDR3 nucleotides: TGTGCCAGCAGTCCTGACAGGGACAATCAGCCCCAGCATTTT. Encoded protein: CASSPDRDNQPQHF. The V gene is TRBV6-5, the J gene TRBJ1-5, with 7 bases matching TRBD1. Per germline, CDR1 MNHEY and CDR2 SVGAGI. The J segment lost 3 bases and the V segment lost 5 bases, leaving 4 bases of the junction unmatched. This CDR3 region has 14 residues.

The rearrangement joins TRBV18 to TRBJ1-2; D gene ambiguous. The germline V gene encodes CDR1 KGHSH and CDR2 LQKENI. Trimming left V 0 bases short and J 0 bases short, with 8 bases between. There are 15 residues in the CDR3. CDR3 residues: CASSPPGRTNYGYTF. The CDR3 region has the DNA TGTGCCAGCTCACCACCGGGGAGAACTAACTATGGCTACACCTTC.

The chain is built from TRBV7-9 and TRBJ1-5, with 9 bases matching TRBD1. The CDR3 is made up of 13 amino acids. Germline V gene sequence: CDR1 SEHNR, CDR2 FQNEAQ (reference sequence). With V trimmed by 11 bases and J by 3 bases, 5 bases remained unmatched. Here the CDR3 reads CAGGTGNNQPQHF. The DNA of the CDR3 is TGTGCCGGAGGGACAGGGAACAATCAGCCCCAGCATTTT.

The chain combines TRBV18 with TRBJ2-7; D ambiguous. The germline CDR1 and CDR2 sequences are KGHSH and LQKENI. The germline V and J ends were trimmed by 4 bases and 5 bases, with 21 bases remaining between them. The CDR3 contains 16 residues. The CDR3 sequence: CASSLGGEVLLDEQYF. CDR3 sequence (DNA): TGTGCCAGCTCACTAGGTGGCGAGGTTTTGTTGGACGAGCAGTACTTC.

The chain recombines TRBV2 with TRBJ1-4, with unresolved D. V was trimmed by 7 bases and J by 3 bases, leaving 12 bases between them. The CDR3 sequence is 14 residues long. Germline V gene lookup returns CDR1 SNHLY and CDR2 FYNNEI. The CDR3: CASTRISANEKLFF. In DNA, the CDR3 is TGTGCCAGCACTCGTATTTCGGCTAATGAAAAACTGTTTTTT.

The chain joins TRBV29-1 to TRBJ1-2; D is possibly TRBD1 (5 bases). Trimming cost V 5 bases and J 4 bases, with 8 bases left between them. The CDR3 is 11 amino acids. Germline CDR1 reads SQVTM; CDR2 reads ANQGSEA. CDR3 nucleotides: TGCAGCGTTTACGGGGGCTATGGCTACACCTTC. Its translation is CSVYGGYGYTF.

The V and J genes are TRBV6-1 and TRBJ2-7; TRBD1 is a possible D gene (6 bases). The length of the CDR3 is 12 residues. CDR1 and CDR2 (germline): MNHNS, SASEGT. The V end was cut by 10 bases, the J end by 4 bases, with 14 bases between. CDR3 coding DNA: TGTGCCACCCGACAGGTGGTGTACGAGCAGTACTTC. Residues: CATRQVVYEQYF.

The chain recombines TRBV6-5 with TRBJ2-4; TRBD2 matches 13 bases. The CDR3 extends over 15 amino acids. CDR1 is MNHEY, CDR2 SVGAGI, per germline. The ends lost 4 bases at V and 6 bases at J; junction bases unmatched: 3. The CDR3, as DNA: TGTGCCAGCAGTTTCACTAGCGGGGGGGCAAACATTCAGTACTTC. This encodes CASSFTSGGANIQYF.

The chain couples TRBV19 to TRBJ1-1; a weak D match, TRBD1 (5 bases). The CDR3 totals 15 residues. V was trimmed by 4 bases and J by 4 bases, leaving 16 bases between them. Germline V lookup: CDR1 LNHDA, CDR2 SQIVND (reference sequence). In DNA, the CDR3 is TGTGCCAGTAGTACCCAGCGGGGGATCGGCACTGAAGCTTTCTTT. Translation: CASSTQRGIGTEAFF.